This T cell receptor (beta chain) was identified during a study of cytomegalovirus exposure and HLA in healthy donors. V lost 6 bases, J lost 5 bases, and 17 bases lay in between. Germline CDR1 reads MNHNS; CDR2 reads SASEGT. This CDR3 is built from 15 residues. Repertoires were generated with immunoSEQ multiplex PCR, while TCRdb's copy carries only in-frame clones and drops some. Among around 70,000 clones listed, approximately 93% were seen once. This TCR was sampled from a man aged 18-30 years in good health and CMV-seropositive. The gene calls are TRBV6-1 and TRBJ2-1; TRBD1 is a possible D gene (5 bases). Sequencing was done on a sample of PBMCs. CDR3 DNA: TGTGCCAGCAGCACAGACAGAGTAACTAACAATGAGCAGTTCTTC. Translation gives CASSTDRVTNNEQFF.